The 3 T cell receptor beta chains listed next were all sequenced from one sample in a study of identical twins. TCRdb called the 5' RACE reads again in MiXCR, with one record for every CDR3 protein. This table has 140,000 to 150,000 distinct CDR3 sequences, 3% to 4.5% appearing once. The sample consisted of memory T cells sorted from blood. These receptor sequences come from a man between 18 and 29 years old in good health.

By sample fraction, this clonotype is medium-sized. The chain recombines TRBV7-9 with TRBJ2-6; no clear D. CDR1 is SEHNR, CDR2 FQNEAQ, per germline (reference sequence). V was pared by 0 bases and J by 1 base, with 4 bases between. The CDR3 is 15 amino acids. The CDR3 region has the DNA TGTGCCAGCAGCTTAGCACCATCTGGGGCCAACGTCCTGACTTTC. Protein: CASSLAPSGANVLTF.

This clonotype was observed many times. The rearrangement links TRBV27 to TRBJ1-5; D is perhaps TRBD1 (5 bases). This CDR3 spans 17 amino acids. The germline V gene has CDR1 MNHEY and CDR2 SMNVEV (reference sequence). V was clipped by 0 bases and J by 7 bases, with 19 bases between them. CDR3 sequence (DNA): TGTGCCAGCAGTTTATCGAGGTTCAGGGCTGGGGCGCAGCCCCAGCATTTT. As protein: CASSLSRFRAGAQPQHF.

This clonotype was seen repeatedly, ten times or more. This rearrangement joins TRBV30 to TRBJ2-7; maybe TRBD1 (6 bases). The ends were cut back, 3 bases at V and 5 bases at J, with 11 bases in the middle. Germline V lookup: CDR1 GTSNPN, CDR2 SVGIG (reference sequence). The CDR3 runs 12 residues. The CDR3 protein is CAWSNRVDEQYV. In nucleotides, the CDR3 is TGTGCCTGGAGCAACAGGGTGGACGAGCAGTACGTC.